Sequencing of this T cell receptor (beta chain) was carried out in a study of cytomegalovirus exposure and HLA in healthy donors. As for the study in general: Falling in the Caucasian-associated ancestry cluster were 80% to 90% of under 500 genotyped donors.

Primers: 60 Vbeta forward and 13 Jbeta reverse. Sequenced by immunoSEQ multiplex PCR; TCRdb stores in-frame clones only, minus some. The sample carries 210,000 or so clones, approximately 83% recorded once. This receptor was taken from a boy aged 2 to 9 in good health and CMV-seronegative. Sequenced input: PBMCs.

The CDR3 here is CASSPTIRGTYGYTF. The CDR3 DNA reads as TGCGCCAGCAGCCCGACGATCAGGGGGACCTATGGCTACACCTTC. The chain joins TRBV4-1 to TRBJ1-2; TRBD1 matches 7 bases. Per germline, CDR1 MGHRA and CDR2 YSYEKL. V gave up 4 bases and J gave up 4 bases; unmatched junction bases: 9. The CDR3 is 15 amino acids.